Reported below is one T cell receptor (beta chain). Its antigen is undetermined. The sample is drawn from a study of cytomegalovirus exposure and HLA in healthy donors. Study at large: Among about 179 million T cells, an earlier analysis found around 100 million unique TCR beta sequences. Findings and limits, study-wide: Later work found most CMV-associated TCR beta chains apparently HLA-restricted.

The CDR3 spans 12 residues. The germline V gene has CDR1 MDHEN and CDR2 SYDVKM. Trimming took off 2 bases at V and 11 bases at J, with 12 bases between the two ends. Vbeta (60) and Jbeta (13) primers were used in the PCR. In the authors' methods: Approximately 10 million shared chains were among 80 million or so unique TCR beta chains counted in a later analysis. Clones were read by immunoSEQ multiplex PCR, and TCRdb kept only the in-frame ones, dropping some. D and trimming come from the DNA, and the V and J calls and clone size come from that table. The sample lists approximately 92,000 clones, around 77% seen once, with around 7.3% in the top ten.

The origin of this receptor is a man aged 45-65 years in good health and CMV-seropositive. The chain combines TRBV28 with TRBJ1-1; possible D gene TRBD1, 6 bases. The specimen sequenced was PBMCs. The CDR3 sequence is CASSLTGLGAFF. The CDR3 nucleotides are TGTGCCAGCAGTTTAACAGGGCTCGGGGCTTTCTTT.